In this sample, the clone carrying this TCR beta chain turned up once. The antigen is unknown. This entry belongs to a study of siplizumab effects on memory and regulatory T cells. Broader study findings: Roughly 80-95% of proliferating CD4+ or CD8+ clones defied assignment to a naive or memory phenotype. Treg-derived clones made up an average of 68.8% of mappable alloreactive CD4+ clones with siplizumab and under 35% in controls. The diversity of naive T cells seemed greater than that of memory cells, and their alloresponse contribution seemed major.

In germline, CDR1 is MDHEN, CDR2 SYDVKM. V was shortened by 5 bases and J by 0 bases, with 14 bases between the two germline ends. This CDR3 region has 16 residues. The repertoire was sequenced with immunoSEQ multiplex PCR; TCRdb's copy has only in-frame clones and lacks some. The sample holds some 100,000 clones, approximately 92% seen once. This rearrangement joins TRBV28 to TRBJ1-3; no definite D call. The TCR comes from a human donor in good health. Some clones in this sample may be carry-over from other donors' samples. The sample taken for sequencing was CD4+ T cells sorted from blood. The CDR3 loop reads CASSPPGTRSGNTIYF. DNA of the CDR3: TGTGCCAGCAGTCCGCCAGGAACCCGCTCTGGAAACACCATATATTTT.